Listed below are T cell receptor beta chains from one sample, sequenced in a study of cytomegalovirus exposure and HLA in healthy donors. Profiled with immunoSEQ multiplex PCR; TCRdb holds only in-frame clones, not every one. Of 90,000 to 110,000 clones listed, roughly 73% are singletons. Sequencing was carried out using PBMCs. The receptors were sampled from a woman between 35 and 50 years old in good health and CMV-seropositive. The CDR3 runs from the conserved cysteine through the conserved F or W. The order of the fields is J gene, clone size, V gene, D gene, CDR3 DNA, CDR3 protein. D genes are given only for firm matches. Clone size is stated in some rows and not others, as once, few, many or a class when expanded.

>TRBJ2-7|.|TRBV9|.
TGTGCCAGCAGCGTAGGGCGGGGCGGCAGAGCCTACGAGCAGTACTTC
CASSVGRGGRAYEQYF
>TRBJ1-5|.|TRBV18|.
TGTGCCAGCTCACCAGGGAGTAGCAATCAGCCCCAGCATTTT
CASSPGSSNQPQHF
>TRBJ1-2|.|TRBV19|.
TGTGCCAGCTCCGGACAGAACTATGGCTACACCTTC
CASSGQNYGYTF
>TRBJ2-3|.|TRBV11-2|TRBD2
TGTGCCAGCAGCTTAGATGTCGGGAGGAGCACAGATACGCAGTATTTT
CASSLDVGRSTDTQYF
>TRBJ1-3|.|TRBV5-1|TRBD1
TGCGCCAGCAGCTTGGAAAGACAGGGGGCAGGAAACACCATATATTTT
CASSLERQGAGNTIYF
>TRBJ2-7|.|TRBV2|.
TGTGCCAAGGGGTTTTCCTACGAGCAGTACTTC
CAKGFSYEQYF
>TRBJ2-7|.|TRBV5-6|TRBD2
TGTGCCAGCAGCTTCCCGAGCGGGGGGCGCGACGAGCAGTACTTC
CASSFPSGGRDEQYF
>TRBJ2-2|.|TRBV6-4|.
TGTGCCAGCAGTGAGGCCCCTGCGAACACCGGGGAGCTGTTTTTT
CASSEAPANTGELFF
>TRBJ1-5|.|TRBV27|.
TGTGCCAGCAGTTTGGGCCCAGGGTACCAGCCCCAGCATTTT
CASSLGPGYQPQHF
>TRBJ1-4|.|TRBV18|.
TGTGCCAGCTCTGAGAGTAATGAAAAACTGTTTTTT
CASSESNEKLFF
>TRBJ1-2|once|TRBV19|.
TGTGCTAGTAGTATAGTTGAGACAGGCAACTATGGCTACACCTTC
CASSIVETGNYGYTF
>TRBJ1-2|.|TRBV19|.
TGTGCCAGTAGTCTTCGGGGCAGGGAGGGTGGCTACACCTTC
CASSLRGREGGYTF
>TRBJ2-7|.|TRBV7-2|.
TGTGCCAACAGCCCACCGCTGCGAGAGCAGTACTTC
CANSPPLREQYF
>TRBJ2-7|.|TRBV18|TRBD1
TGTGCCAGCTCAATCGGGACAGGGAGCGAGCAGTACTTC
CASSIGTGSEQYF
>TRBJ2-2|once|TRBV25-1|TRBD2
TGTGCCAGCAGTCCAACTAGCGGGAGGATCGGGGAGCTGTTTTTT
CASSPTSGRIGELFF
>TRBJ1-1|once|TRBV6-5|TRBD1
TGTGCCAGCAGTTACGGGACAGGGGGCTACACTGAAGCTTTCTTT
CASSYGTGGYTEAFF
>TRBJ1-5|.|TRBV28|.
TGTGCCAGCAGTTTCCTACAGCCCCAGCATTTT
CASSFLQPQHF
>TRBJ1-2|few|TRBV5-1|.
TGCGCCAGCAGCTCGAACGGTGACTATGGCTACACCTTC
CASSSNGDYGYTF
>TRBJ1-2|.|TRBV7-9|.
TGTGCCAGCAGCTTATCGGATGGCTACACCTTC
CASSLSDGYTF
>TRBJ2-3|.|TRBV2|TRBD1
TGTGCCAGCAGTGAAGCGGGACAGGGGGCAGATACGCAGTATTTT
CASSEAGQGADTQYF
>TRBJ1-1|.|TRBV10-1|.
TGCGCCAGCAGTGAAGAAAAAGGAGAGGCGACCACTGAAGCTTTCTTT
CASSEEKGEATTEAFF